This TCR beta chain comes out of a study of molecular identifiers for immune sequencing clone quantification. This clonotype came up many times. Its target is not known. Previously described methods and listed TCR primers were used for bulk TCR libraries. From the PCR reads, TCRdb called clonotypes with MiXCR, one entry per CDR3 protein. The table lists approximately 41,000 distinct CDR3 sequences, 15% to 20% of them singletons, with about 1.2% in the top ten. Findings and limits, study-wide: Jurkat TCR RNA spiked in from one cell could reportedly be detected among some 980,000 naive cells.

The source of this sequence is a human donor in good health. Some libraries in this study had Jurkat cell RNA spiked in. Input material: naive CD8+ T cells from blood, with Jurkat cell RNA spiked in. The subset here: FACS-sorted CD8+CD4-CCR7+CD45RA+ naive T cells.

The CDR3 coding sequence is TGCGCCAGCAGCCAGGTCCCGGGACTAGCGGGAGTCTACGAGCAGTACTTC. Translation: CASSQVPGLAGVYEQYF. The rearrangement uses TRBV4-1 and TRBJ2-7; TRBD2 matches at 14 bases. Germline V gene sequence: CDR1 MGHRA, CDR2 YSYEKL. The trim removed 3 bases at V and 3 bases at J, leaving 7 bases unmatched. The CDR3 has 17 amino acids.